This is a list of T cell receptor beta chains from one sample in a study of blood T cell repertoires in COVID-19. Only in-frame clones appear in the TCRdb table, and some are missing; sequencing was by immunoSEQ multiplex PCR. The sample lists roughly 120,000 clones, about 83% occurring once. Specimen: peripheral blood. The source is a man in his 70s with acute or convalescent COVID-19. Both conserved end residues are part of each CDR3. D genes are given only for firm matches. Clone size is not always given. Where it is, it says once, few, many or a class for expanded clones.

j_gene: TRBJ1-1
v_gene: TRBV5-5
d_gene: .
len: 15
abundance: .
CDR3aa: CASSSLETMNTEAFF
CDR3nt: TGTGCCAGCAGCTCGCTCGAAACTATGAACACTGAAGCTTTCTTT

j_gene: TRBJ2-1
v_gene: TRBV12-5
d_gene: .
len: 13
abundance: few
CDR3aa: CASGRGEVNEQFF
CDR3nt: TGTGCTAGTGGTCGGGGAGAGGTTAATGAGCAGTTCTTC

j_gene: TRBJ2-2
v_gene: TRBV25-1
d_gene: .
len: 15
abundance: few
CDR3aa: CASSELSRDTGELFF
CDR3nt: TGTGCCAGCAGTGAATTGAGCAGGGACACCGGGGAGCTGTTTTTT

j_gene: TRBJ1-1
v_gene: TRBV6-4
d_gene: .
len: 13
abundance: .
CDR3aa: CASSQQQNTEAFF
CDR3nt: TGTGCCAGCAGTCAACAACAGAACACTGAAGCTTTCTTT

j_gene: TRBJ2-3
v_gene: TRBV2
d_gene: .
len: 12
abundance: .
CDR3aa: CASRGSTDTQYF
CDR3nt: TGTGCCAGCCGGGGGAGCACAGATACGCAGTATTTT

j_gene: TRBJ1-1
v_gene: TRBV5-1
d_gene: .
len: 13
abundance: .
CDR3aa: CASSFLVNTEAFF
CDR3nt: TGCGCCAGCAGCTTTCTTGTGAACACTGAAGCTTTCTTT

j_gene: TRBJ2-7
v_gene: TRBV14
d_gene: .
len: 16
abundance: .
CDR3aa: CASSQARNGGLEEQYF
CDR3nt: TGTGCCAGCAGCCAAGCAAGGAACGGGGGGCTGGAGGAGCAGTACTTC

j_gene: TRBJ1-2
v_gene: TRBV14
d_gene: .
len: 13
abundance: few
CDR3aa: CASSQERDYGYTF
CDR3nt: TGTGCCAGCAGCCAAGAAAGAGACTATGGCTACACCTTC

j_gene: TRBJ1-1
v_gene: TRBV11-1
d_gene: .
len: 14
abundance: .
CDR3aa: CASSLGRGAFEAFF
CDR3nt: TGTGCCAGCAGCTTGGGGAGAGGTGCCTTTGAAGCTTTCTTT

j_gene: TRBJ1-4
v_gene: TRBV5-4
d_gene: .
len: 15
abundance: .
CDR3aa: CASSASGVGNEKLFF
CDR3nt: TGTGCCAGCAGCGCCTCAGGGGTGGGGAATGAAAAACTGTTTTTT

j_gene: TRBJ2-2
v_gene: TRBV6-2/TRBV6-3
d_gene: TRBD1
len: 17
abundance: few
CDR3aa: CASSPDRQGVNTGELFF
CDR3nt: TGTGCCAGCAGCCCCGACCGACAGGGGGTAAATACCGGGGAGCTGTTTTTT

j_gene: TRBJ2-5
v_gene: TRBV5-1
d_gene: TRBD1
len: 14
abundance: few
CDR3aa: CASSFGTGKETQYF
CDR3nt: TGCGCCAGCAGCTTCGGGACAGGGAAAGAGACCCAGTACTTC

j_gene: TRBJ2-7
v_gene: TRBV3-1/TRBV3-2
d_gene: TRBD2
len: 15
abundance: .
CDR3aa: CASSPLAGGTYEQYF
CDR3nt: TGTGCCAGCAGCCCACTAGCGGGGGGAACCTACGAGCAGTACTTC

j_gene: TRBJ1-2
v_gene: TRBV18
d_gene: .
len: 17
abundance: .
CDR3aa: CASSALQGRTENYGYTF
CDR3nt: TGTGCCAGCTCAGCTCTACAGGGAAGGACGGAGAACTATGGCTACACCTTC

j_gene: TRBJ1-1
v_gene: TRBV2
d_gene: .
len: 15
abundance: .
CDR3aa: CASSEEQGSSAEAFF
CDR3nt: TGTGCCAGCAGTGAAGAACAGGGTAGTTCCGCTGAAGCTTTCTTT

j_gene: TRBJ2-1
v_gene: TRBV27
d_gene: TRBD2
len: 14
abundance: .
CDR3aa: CASSTAGGRKEQFF
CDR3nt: TGTGCCAGCAGTACAGCGGGGGGACGCAAGGAGCAGTTCTTC

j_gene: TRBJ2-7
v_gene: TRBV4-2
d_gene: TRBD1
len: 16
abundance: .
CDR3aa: CASSQDQDRGTYEQYF
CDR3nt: TGTGCCAGCAGCCAAGACCAAGACAGGGGTACCTACGAGCAGTACTTC

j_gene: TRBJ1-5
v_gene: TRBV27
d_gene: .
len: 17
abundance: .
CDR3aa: CASSRGTPQGLNQPQHF
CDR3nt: TGTGCCAGCAGCAGAGGGACCCCGCAGGGGCTTAATCAGCCCCAGCATTTT

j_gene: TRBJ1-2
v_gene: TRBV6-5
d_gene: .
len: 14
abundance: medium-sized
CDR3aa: CASSTQGGAGGYTF
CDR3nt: TGTGCCAGCAGTACCCAAGGGGGGGCTGGGGGCTACACCTTC

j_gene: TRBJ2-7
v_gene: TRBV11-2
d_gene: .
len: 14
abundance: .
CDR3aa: CASSLAGTTFEQYF
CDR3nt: TGTGCCAGCAGCTTAGCCGGCACTACCTTCGAGCAGTACTTC

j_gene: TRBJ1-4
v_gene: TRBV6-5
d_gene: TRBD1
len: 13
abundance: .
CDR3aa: CASRRDSDEKLFF
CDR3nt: TGTGCCAGCAGGCGGGACAGCGATGAAAAACTGTTTTTT

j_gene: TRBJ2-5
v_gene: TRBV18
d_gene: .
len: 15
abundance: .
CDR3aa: CASSPLETHQETQYF
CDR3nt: TGTGCCAGCTCACCTCTCGAGACACACCAAGAGACCCAGTACTTC

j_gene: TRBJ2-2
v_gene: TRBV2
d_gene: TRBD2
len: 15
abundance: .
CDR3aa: CASSEERGDTGELFF
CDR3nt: TGTGCCAGCAGTGAAGAGCGGGGGGACACCGGGGAGCTGTTTTTT

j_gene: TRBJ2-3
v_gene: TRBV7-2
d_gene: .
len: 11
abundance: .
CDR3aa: CASLEADTQYF
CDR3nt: TGTGCCAGCCTGGAGGCAGATACGCAGTATTTT

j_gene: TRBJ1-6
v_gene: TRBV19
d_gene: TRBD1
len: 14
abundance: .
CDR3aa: CASQTGIYNSPLHF
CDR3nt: TGTGCCAGCCAGACAGGGATCTATAATTCACCCCTCCACTTT

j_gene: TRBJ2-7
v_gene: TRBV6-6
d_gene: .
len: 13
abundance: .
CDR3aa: CASSDTNLYEQYF
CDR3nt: TGTGCCAGCAGTGATACAAATTTATACGAGCAGTACTTC

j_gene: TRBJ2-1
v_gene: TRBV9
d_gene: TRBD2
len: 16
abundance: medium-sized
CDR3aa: CASSLTRDYRGNEQFF
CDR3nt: TGTGCCAGCAGCCTTACCCGGGACTACAGAGGCAATGAGCAGTTCTTC